This T cell receptor beta chain is drawn from a study of beta chain features in type 1 diabetes. Study summary: Sorted cells numbering around 100,000,000 were examined across all samples.

Study-level results: Researchers report that Type 1 diabetes patients had moderately but significantly shorter TCRB CDR3s across all four CD4+ subsets. cDNA sequencing could over-represent cells with high TCR expression.

Note on this clone: What it binds is unknown.

This CDR3 has 17 amino acids. Trimming cost V 5 bases and J 0 bases, with 17 bases left between them. Germline CDR1 reads SGHTA; CDR2 reads FQGNSA. The collection from each donor was one heparinised blood draw averaging about 116 mL. Reverse transcription of all isolated RNA meant that expressed TCRB transcripts were sequenced. Sequencing of naive, central memory and regulatory T cell samples gave an average of about 3.57 million reads. The method was immunoSEQ multiplex PCR; TCRdb's version includes in-frame clones alone and lacks a portion of them. The sample has 550,000 to 850,000 clones; about an eighth are singletons.

This sequence joins TRBV7-2 and TRBJ1-5; D may be TRBD1 (6 bases). The sequence came from a man between 18 and 35 years old with type 1 diabetes. Sequencing was done on a sample of naive CD4+ T cells from blood. DNA of the CDR3: TGTGCCAGCAGCCCAGGGGCAGGGGACGTTAGCAATCAGCCCCAGCATTTT. Encoded protein: CASSPGAGDVSNQPQHF.